The 12 T cell receptor beta chains presented below share a single source sample, sequenced in a study of metastatic and nonmetastatic thyroid tumors. Every patient was untreated before thyroid surgery. Via MiXCR, TCRdb re-called the PCR reads. The data show around 24,000 clones, approximately 21% seen once. Sequencing input: blood. These receptors all come from a male donor with papillary thyroid cancer or a benign thyroid nodule (not recorded which). Some clones in this sample may be carry-over from other donors' samples.

In its sample, this clone ranks as medium-sized. The chain employs TRBV12-3 or TRBV12-4 and TRBJ2-7; perhaps TRBD2 as D (5 bases). The CDR3 contains 15 residues. V was shortened by 1 base and J by 0 bases, with 10 bases between the two germline ends. The CDR3 spells CASSLVLGSSYEQYF. DNA for the CDR3: TGTGCCAGCAGTTTAGTATTGGGGAGCTCCTACGAGCAGTACTTC.

This clone was recorded many times. The chain links TRBV9 to TRBJ1-3; unclear D gene. This CDR3 contains 16 residues. Germline assignment: CDR1 SGDLS and CDR2 YYNGEE. V was pared by 0 bases and J by 0 bases, with 10 bases between. CDR3 residues: CASSVEAANSGNTIYF. As DNA, the CDR3 is TGTGCCAGCAGCGTAGAAGCAGCAAACTCTGGAAACACCATATATTTT.

The table lists this clone with many counts. This CDR3 reads CASSIQWGANEKLFF. The CDR3 DNA is TGTGCCAGTAGTATCCAATGGGGAGCTAATGAAAAACTGTTTTTT. This sequence joins TRBV19 and TRBJ1-4; no reliable D call. Trimming shortened V by 3 bases and J by 3 bases, and 11 bases separated the two germline ends. CDR1 is LNHDA, CDR2 SQIVND, per germline (reference sequence). This CDR3 is 15 amino acids long.

The gene calls are TRBV5-1 and TRBJ1-2; 9 bases are a match to TRBD1. CDR1 SGHRS and CDR2 YFSETQ come from the germline V gene. The J segment lost 5 bases and the V segment lost 1 base, leaving 9 bases of the junction unmatched. This CDR3 region has 16 residues. The CDR3 loop is CASSLRTGAGNYGYTF. In DNA form, the CDR3 reads TGCGCCAGCAGCTTGAGGACAGGGGCCGGGAATTATGGCTACACCTTC.

The rearrangement links TRBV6-1 to TRBJ1-4, with D maybe TRBD1 (6 bases). Germline CDR1 MNHNS, CDR2 SASEGT. The germline V and J ends were trimmed by 3 bases and 2 bases, with 16 bases remaining between them. The CDR3 is 17 residues long. The CDR3: CASSDPDRGVTNEKLFF. Written as DNA, the CDR3 is TGTGCCAGCAGTGACCCGGACAGAGGGGTGACTAATGAAAAACTGTTTTTT.

This clone was seen ten or more times. The chain links TRBV2 to TRBJ1-1, with D unresolved. V was clipped by 6 bases and J by 0 bases, with 11 bases between them. Germline V gene lookup returns CDR1 SNHLY and CDR2 FYNNEI. The CDR3 runs to 14 residues. The DNA of the CDR3 is TGTGCCAGCAGCGGGGTCATCTTGAACACTGAAGCTTTCTTT. This translates into CASSGVILNTEAFF.

This clone was seen at least ten times. The chain links TRBV28 to TRBJ2-7; TRBD1 matches at 8 bases. V gave up 4 bases and J gave up 2 bases; unmatched junction bases: 10. This CDR3 spans 16 amino acids. Germline values: CDR1 MDHEN, CDR2 SYDVKM. DNA for the CDR3: TGTGCCAGCAGTTCCGCGTGGACAGGGATCCCCTACGAGCAGTACTTC. It codes for CASSSAWTGIPYEQYF. The full variable domain, its missing parts supplied by reference TRBV28 and TRBJ2-7, is DVKVTQSSRYLVKRTGEKVFLECVQDMDHENMFWYRQDPGLGLRLIYFSYDVKMKEKGDIPEGYSVSREKKERFSLILESASTNQTSMYLCASSSAWTGIPYEQYFGPGTRLTVT.

The chain uses TRBV28 and TRBJ2-6, with 7 bases aligning to TRBD2. With V trimmed by 2 bases and J by 8 bases, 18 bases remained unmatched. This CDR3 region has 19 residues. The germline V gene encodes CDR1 MDHEN and CDR2 SYDVKM. The CDR3 nucleotides are TGTGCCAGCAGTTTACTCGTGGCTTCCCGCCTGGGAGGGTCCAACGTCCTGACTTTC. Its translation is CASSLLVASRLGGSNVLTF.

The V and J genes are TRBV12-3 or TRBV12-4 and TRBJ2-7; D unclear. This CDR3 has 13 amino acids. Between the trimmed V and J ends, which lost 2 bases and 7 bases, there was a span of 12 bases. Here the CDR3 DNA reads TGTGCCAGCAGTTTAATGGCGTGCTGGGAGCAGTACTTC. It translates to CASSLMACWEQYF.

This clone counts as medium-sized. The rearrangement links TRBV12-3 or TRBV12-4 to TRBJ1-1; possibly TRBD1 for D (5 bases). Trimming took off 6 bases at V and 5 bases at J, with 16 bases between the two ends. CDR3 length: 14 residues. CDR3 DNA: TGTGCCAGCAGACCGGGGCTGGGGAGTACTGAAGCTTTCTTT. This encodes CASRPGLGSTEAFF.

This clone was counted a single time. This chain connects TRBV5-1 to TRBJ2-7; maybe TRBD1 (6 bases). Trimming pared 5 bases from V and 10 bases from J, leaving 16 bases between. The CDR3 consists of 12 residues. Germline lookup yields CDR1 SGHRS and CDR2 YFSETQ. CDR3 sequence: CASSLQGSYQYF. The DNA of the CDR3 is TGCGCCAGCAGTTTACAGGGTTCCTATCAGTACTTC.

This clone was seen at least ten times. The V gene is TRBV29-1, the J gene TRBJ1-4; TRBD1 is a possible D gene (5 bases). The CDR3 spans 13 residues. Germline lookup yields CDR1 SQVTM and CDR2 ANQGSEA. Trimming left V 4 bases short and J 6 bases short, with 12 bases between. CDR3 nucleotide sequence: TGCAGCGTTGGGCAGGGCACGGATGAAAAACTGTTTTTT. Translated, it gives CSVGQGTDEKLFF. Based on the CDR3 plus reference TRBV29-1 and TRBJ1-4, the full variable domain is SAVISQKPSRDICQRGTSLTIQCQVDSQVTMMFWYRQQPGQSLTLIATANQGSEATYESGFVIDKFPISRPNLTFSTLTVSNMSPEDSSIYLCSVGQGTDEKLFFGSGTQLSVL.